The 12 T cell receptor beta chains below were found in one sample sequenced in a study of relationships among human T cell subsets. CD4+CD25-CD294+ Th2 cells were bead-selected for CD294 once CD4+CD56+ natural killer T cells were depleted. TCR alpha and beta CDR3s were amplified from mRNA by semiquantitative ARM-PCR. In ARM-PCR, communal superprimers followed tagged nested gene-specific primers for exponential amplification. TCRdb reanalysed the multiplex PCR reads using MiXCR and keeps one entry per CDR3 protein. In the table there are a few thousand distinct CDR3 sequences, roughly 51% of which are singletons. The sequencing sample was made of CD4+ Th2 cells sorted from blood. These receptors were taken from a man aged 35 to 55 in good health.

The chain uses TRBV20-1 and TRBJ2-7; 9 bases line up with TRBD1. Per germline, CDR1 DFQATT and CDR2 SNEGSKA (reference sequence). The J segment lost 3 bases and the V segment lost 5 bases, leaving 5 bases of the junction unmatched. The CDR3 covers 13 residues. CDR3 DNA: TGCAGTGCTCGGACAGGGGAATACTACGAGCAGTACTTC. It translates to CSARTGEYYEQYF.

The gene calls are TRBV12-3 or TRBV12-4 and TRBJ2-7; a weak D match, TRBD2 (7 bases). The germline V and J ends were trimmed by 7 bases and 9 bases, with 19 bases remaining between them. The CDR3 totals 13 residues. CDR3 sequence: CASTTRGATVQYF. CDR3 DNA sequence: TGTGCCAGCACGACCCGGGGGGCCACGGTGCAGTACTTC.

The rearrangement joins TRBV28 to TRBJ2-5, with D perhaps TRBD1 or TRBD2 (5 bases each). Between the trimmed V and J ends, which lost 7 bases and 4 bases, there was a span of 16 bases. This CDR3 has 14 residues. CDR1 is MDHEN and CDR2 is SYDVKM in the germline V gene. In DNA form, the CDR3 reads TGTGCCAGCACCCCTCTAAATGGGGGAGAGACCCAGTACTTC. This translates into CASTPLNGGETQYF.

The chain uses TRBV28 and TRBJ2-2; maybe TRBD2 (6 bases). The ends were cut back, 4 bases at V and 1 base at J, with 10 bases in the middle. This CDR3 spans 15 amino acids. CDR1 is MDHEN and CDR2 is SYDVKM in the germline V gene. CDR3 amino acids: CASSSGSGNTGELFF. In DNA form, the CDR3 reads TGTGCCAGCAGTTCCGGTAGCGGGAACACCGGGGAGCTGTTTTTT.

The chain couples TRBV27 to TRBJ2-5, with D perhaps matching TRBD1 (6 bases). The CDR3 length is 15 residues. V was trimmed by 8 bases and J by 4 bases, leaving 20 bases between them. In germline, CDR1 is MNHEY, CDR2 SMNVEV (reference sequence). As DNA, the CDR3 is TGTGCCAGCGGGTCCCCAGGGGCAGGCGTAGAGACCCAGTACTTC. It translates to CASGSPGAGVETQYF.

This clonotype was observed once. The CDR3 protein is CAWSGAPGANVLTF. In nucleotides, the CDR3 is TGTGCCTGGAGTGGGGCCCCAGGGGCCAACGTCCTGACTTTC. The rearrangement joins TRBV30 to TRBJ2-6; D is uncertain. V dropped 1 base and J dropped 4 bases, with 8 bases sitting between them. This CDR3 contains 14 residues. CDR1 and CDR2 (germline): GTSNPN, SVGIG (reference sequence).

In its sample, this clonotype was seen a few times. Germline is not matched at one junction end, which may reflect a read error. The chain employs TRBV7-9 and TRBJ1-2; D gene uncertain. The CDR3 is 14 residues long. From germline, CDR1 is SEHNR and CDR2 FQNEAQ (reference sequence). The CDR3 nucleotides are TGTGCCCGCAGTCGACCGGACGGCGGTGCGGGCTACACCTTC. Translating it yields CARSRPDGGAGYTF.

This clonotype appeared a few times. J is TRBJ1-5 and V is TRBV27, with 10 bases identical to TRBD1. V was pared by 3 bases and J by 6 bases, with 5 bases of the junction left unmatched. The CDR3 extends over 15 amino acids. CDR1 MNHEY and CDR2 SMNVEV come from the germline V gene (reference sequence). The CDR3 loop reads CASSLTGTGVQPQHF. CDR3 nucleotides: TGTGCCAGCAGTTTGACCGGGACAGGGGTTCAGCCCCAGCATTTT.

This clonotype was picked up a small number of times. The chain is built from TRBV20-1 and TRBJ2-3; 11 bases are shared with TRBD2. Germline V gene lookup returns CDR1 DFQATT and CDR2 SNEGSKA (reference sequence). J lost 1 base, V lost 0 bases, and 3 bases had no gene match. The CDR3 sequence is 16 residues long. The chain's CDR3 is CSARDGTSGRTDTQYF. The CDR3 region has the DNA TGCAGTGCTAGAGACGGGACTAGCGGCCGCACAGATACGCAGTATTTT.

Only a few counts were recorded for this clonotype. In DNA form, the CDR3 reads TGTGCCAGCATGGGCCCTAATCAGCCCCAGCATTTT. Translation gives CASMGPNQPQHF. The rearrangement uses TRBV28 and TRBJ1-5, with D hard to call. Trimming removed 7 bases at V and 4 bases at J, with 8 bases between. The germline V gene has CDR1 MDHEN and CDR2 SYDVKM. The CDR3 is 12 amino acids. Together with reference TRBV28 and TRBJ1-5, the CDR3 gives the full variable domain: DVKVTQSSRYLVKRTGEKVFLECVQDMDHENMFWYRQDPGLGLRLIYFSYDVKMKEKGDIPEGYSVSREKKERFSLILESASTNQTSMYLCASMGPNQPQHFGDGTRLSIL.

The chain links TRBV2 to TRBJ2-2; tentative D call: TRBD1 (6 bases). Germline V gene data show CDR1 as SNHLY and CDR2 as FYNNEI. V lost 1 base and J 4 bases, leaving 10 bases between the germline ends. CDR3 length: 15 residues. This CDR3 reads CASSEDRAPTGELFF. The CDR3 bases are TGTGCCAGCAGTGAAGACAGGGCCCCCACCGGGGAGCTGTTTTTT.

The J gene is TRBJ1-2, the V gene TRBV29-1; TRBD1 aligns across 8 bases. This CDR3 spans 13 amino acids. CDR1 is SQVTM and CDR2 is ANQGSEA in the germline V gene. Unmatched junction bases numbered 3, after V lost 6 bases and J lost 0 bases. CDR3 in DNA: TGCAGCGTAGGACAGGGCCCTAACTATGGCTACACCTTC. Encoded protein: CSVGQGPNYGYTF. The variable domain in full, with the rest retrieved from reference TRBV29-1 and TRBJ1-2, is SAVISQKPSRDICQRGTSLTIQCQVDSQVTMMFWYRQQPGQSLTLIATANQGSEATYESGFVIDKFPISRPNLTFSTLTVSNMSPEDSSIYLCSVGQGPNYGYTFGSGTRLTVV.